This T cell receptor (beta chain) was sequenced for a study of T-cell memory formation after mild COVID-19. Overall study context: Most TCR clusters belonged to a single donor.

5'RACE with constant-segment primers built TCRalpha and TCRbeta cDNA libraries with UMIs. TCRdb recomputed calls from the 5' RACE reads with MiXCR, one row per CDR3 protein. Of 450,000 to 650,000 distinct CDR3 sequences in the sample, roughly 18% were seen once. At least ten counts were recorded for this clonotype. Its target is not known. Study-wide points: Pre-infection memory already had some responding clones, implying cross-reactive memory joined. CD4/CD8 balance characterized clones contracting day 15 to 85, and CD4+ skew characterized later expanders.

CDR3 length: 14 residues. Germline V gives CDR1 SQVTM, CDR2 ANQGSEA. The V gene lost 5 bases and the J gene lost 4 bases, with 18 bases spanning the gap. The rearrangement links TRBV29-1 to TRBJ2-7, with D perhaps TRBD1 (6 bases). This TCR derives from an adult woman who had mild COVID-19 (a few samples of this study predate the infection). Cell type and time point are not known. The specimen sequenced was PBMCs or a T cell subset sorted from them (not recorded which). The CDR3 region has the DNA TGCAGCGTTCGGAAACAGGGCTCTCTATACGAGCAGTACTTC. Translating it yields CSVRKQGSLYEQYF.